This TCR beta chain is from a study of Graves' ophthalmopathy and Graves' hyperthyroidism. Study in general: The authors collected peripheral blood at initial diagnosis, before any treatment. Regarding the study as a whole: A classifier, a 13-signature model, separated ophthalmopathy from stable hyperthyroidism with approximately 88% sensitivity and approximately 80% specificity.

RNA transcripts were the template, and TCR beta CDR3 regions were amplified from them. HTBI-primed RT-PCR formed the first round, and a multiplex PCR formed the second. TCRdb re-called the multiplex PCR reads through MiXCR, storing one row per CDR3 protein. Found here are 150,000 to 200,000 distinct CDR3 sequences, around 40% of them singletons; the top ten hold around 8.9%. V trimming: 4 bases; J trimming: 2 bases; junction bases outside the gene matches: 10. The germline CDR1 and CDR2 sequences are SGHVS and FQNEAQ. The CDR3 length is 17 residues. In regard to this clonotype: Its antigen is still unknown.

Diagnosis relied on clinical symptoms, serum thyroxine, TRAb, thyroid ultrasound and orbital computed tomography. Source material: peripheral blood. The chain has TRBV7-8 and TRBJ2-7, with TRBD1 matching over 11 bases. The source of this sequence is a man aged 30-40 years with Graves' ophthalmopathy. The CDR3 loop reads CASSSTPGTGGTYEQYF. The CDR3 DNA reads as TGTGCCAGCAGCTCGACCCCCGGGACAGGGGGGACCTACGAGCAGTACTTC.